Listed below are T cell receptor beta chains from one sample, sequenced in a study of blood T cell repertoires in COVID-19. Method: immunoSEQ multiplex PCR; TCRdb's copy keeps in-frame clones and lacks some. This repertoire shows about 51,000 clones, around 83% found once; its top ten account for less than 4.5%. The material sequenced was peripheral blood. The receptors were sampled from a man at least 80 years old with active COVID-19. CDR3s leave out the opening cysteine and the closing phenylalanine or tryptophan. The D gene is left open where the match is weak. The size entry is marked missing in some rows and otherwise reads once, few, many or a size class.

j_call d_call clone_size cdr3_length v_call cdr3_aa
TRBJ1-1 - few 15 TRBV16 ASSPRDIDSMNTEAF
TRBJ1-6 TRBD1 - 14 TRBV2 ASSEGGPQGASPLH
TRBJ1-6 - - 14 TRBV6-5 ASSSNRVAYNSPLH
TRBJ2-3 TRBD2 - 14 TRBV5-5 ASSYRTSAYTDTQY
TRBJ1-2 - once 11 TRBV11-2 ASSFGRVSRYT
TRBJ2-7 TRBD2 - 13 TRBV3-1/TRBV3-2 ASSQLASGSYEQY
TRBJ1-4 - - 13 TRBV10-2 ASSEAQAINEKLF
TRBJ1-2 TRBD1 - 13 TRBV10-3 AISESDRGDYGYT
TRBJ1-6 - - 14 TRBV6-2/TRBV6-3 ASSFTGKNMNSPLH
TRBJ2-3 TRBD2 - 14 TRBV3-1/TRBV3-2 ASSQEYLAGGRGQY
TRBJ2-1 - - 15 TRBV27 ASSSRLLAAPGNEQF
TRBJ1-2 - - 12 TRBV2 ASSPPTGPYGYT
TRBJ1-2 - - 12 TRBV5-6 ASSLAQGGYGYT
TRBJ1-6 - - 13 TRBV4-2 ASSQGSSYNSPLH
TRBJ2-3 TRBD2 - 17 TRBV28 ASSFGGRLAGESTDTQY
TRBJ2-5 TRBD2 - 15 TRBV4-3 ASSQNPGLAGGETQY
TRBJ2-7 - once 10 TRBV6-2/TRBV6-3 ASSRGSHEQY
TRBJ2-7 - few 10 TRBV21-1 ASRGGGYEQY
TRBJ2-2 - - 15 TRBV21-1 ASSAPYRVENTGELF
TRBJ2-7 - once 13 TRBV5-6 ASTLGGASSYEQY
TRBJ1-3 - - 11 TRBV27 ASSRQSGNTIY
TRBJ2-7 - - 14 TRBV6-6 ASSRTGTRDSYEQY
TRBJ1-2 - - 13 TRBV7-3 ASSLSGVVNSGYT
TRBJ1-1 - - 11 TRBV18 ASSPSENTEAF
TRBJ2-3 TRBD2 - 13 TRBV5-1 ASSGTGRGPDTQY
TRBJ1-3 TRBD1 - 13 TRBV7-2 ASSSTGTGEMPIY
TRBJ2-7 TRBD1 - 14 TRBV5-4 ASSLVRGGRGHEQY
TRBJ1-1 - - 14 TRBV19 ASSPQGGGATAEAF
TRBJ1-2 TRBD1 - 12 TRBV27 ASTPNRGNYGYT
TRBJ2-7 - - 10 TRBV6-5 ASSHGGYEQY
TRBJ1-6 - - 10 TRBV12-3/TRBV12-4 ASSGDSKPLH
TRBJ1-1 TRBD1 - 11 TRBV6-5 ASSDRGITEAF
TRBJ2-1 TRBD2 once 12 TRBV7-3 ASSVLAGNNEQF
TRBJ1-4 - - 14 TRBV28 ASTLNVGSDNEKLF
TRBJ2-3 TRBD2 - 14 TRBV5-1 ASSLNPGLAVDTQY
TRBJ2-5 TRBD1 once 13 TRBV27 ASSLSRQGGETQY
TRBJ1-5 TRBD1 - 13 TRBV20-1 SANDRDPGNQPQH
TRBJ2-7 TRBD2 - 19 TRBV23-1 ASSQYKTSGRSLESSYEQY
TRBJ2-3 TRBD2 - 14 TRBV5-1 ASSFLTSGSTDTQY
TRBJ2-3 TRBD2 once 16 TRBV19 ASRRGKASGGSTDTQY